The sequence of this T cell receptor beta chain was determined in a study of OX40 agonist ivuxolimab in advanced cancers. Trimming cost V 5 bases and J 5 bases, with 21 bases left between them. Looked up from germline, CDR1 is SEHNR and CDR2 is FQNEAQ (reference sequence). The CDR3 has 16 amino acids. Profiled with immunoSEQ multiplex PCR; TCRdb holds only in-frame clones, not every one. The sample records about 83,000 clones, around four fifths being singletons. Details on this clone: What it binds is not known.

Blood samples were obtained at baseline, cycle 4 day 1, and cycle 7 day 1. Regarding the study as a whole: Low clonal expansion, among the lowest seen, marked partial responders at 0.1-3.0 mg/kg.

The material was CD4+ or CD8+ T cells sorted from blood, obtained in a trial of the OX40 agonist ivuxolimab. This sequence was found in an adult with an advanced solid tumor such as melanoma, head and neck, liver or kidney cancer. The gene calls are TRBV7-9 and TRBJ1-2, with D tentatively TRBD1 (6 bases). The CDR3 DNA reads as TGTGCCAGCAGCCCTGAGGGGGGGCCAAACCGTTATGGCTACACCTTC. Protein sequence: CASSPEGGPNRYGYTF. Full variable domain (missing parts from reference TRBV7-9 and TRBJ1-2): DTGVSQNPRHKITKRGQNVTFRCDPISEHNRLYWYRQTLGQGPEFLTYFQNEAQLEKSRLLSDRFSAERPKGSFSTLEIQRTEQGDSAMYLCASSPEGGPNRYGYTFGSGTRLTVV.